This T cell receptor (beta chain) was observed in a study of blood T cell repertoires in COVID-19. Study summary: PBMCs, B-cell-depleted T cells, or T cells were the source of the cDNA or gDNA that made up the material.

The data were produced by immunoSEQ multiplex PCR, yet TCRdb's version contains in-frame clones alone and is incomplete. The sample includes tens of thousands of clones, approximately 86% of them seen just once. This clonotype was sampled from a human donor in a cohort sampled during active COVID-19. Material for sequencing was peripheral blood.

This CDR3 is CAWSLAGVSEQYF. The DNA of the CDR3 is TGTGCCTGGAGTTTGGCGGGAGTAAGCGAGCAGTACTTC. The V call is TRBV30, the J call TRBJ2-7; 7 bases align to TRBD2. The CDR3 sequence is 13 residues long. Germline V gene sequence: CDR1 GTSNPN, CDR2 SVGIG (reference sequence). The V segment lost 2 bases and the J segment 6 bases; nucleotides outside the gene matches: 7.